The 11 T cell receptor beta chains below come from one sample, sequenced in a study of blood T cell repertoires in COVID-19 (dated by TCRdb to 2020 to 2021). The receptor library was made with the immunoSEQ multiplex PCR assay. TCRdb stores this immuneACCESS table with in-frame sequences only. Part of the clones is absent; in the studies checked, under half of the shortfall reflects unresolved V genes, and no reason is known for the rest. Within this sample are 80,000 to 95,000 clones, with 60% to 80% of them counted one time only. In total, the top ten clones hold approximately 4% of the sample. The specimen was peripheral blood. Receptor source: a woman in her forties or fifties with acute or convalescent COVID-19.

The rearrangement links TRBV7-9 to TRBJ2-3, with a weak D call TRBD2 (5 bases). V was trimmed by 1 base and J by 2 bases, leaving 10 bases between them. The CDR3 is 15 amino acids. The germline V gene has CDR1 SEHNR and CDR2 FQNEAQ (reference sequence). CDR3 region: CASSLEGRNTDTQYF. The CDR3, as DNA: TGTGCCAGCAGCTTAGAAGGGAGAAACACAGATACGCAGTATTTT.

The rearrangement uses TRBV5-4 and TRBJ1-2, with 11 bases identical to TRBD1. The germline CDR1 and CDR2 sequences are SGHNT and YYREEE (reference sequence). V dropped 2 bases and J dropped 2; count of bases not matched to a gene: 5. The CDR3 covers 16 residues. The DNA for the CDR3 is TGTGCCAGCAGCTTTGGGACAGGGGGGCTAAACTATGGCTACACCTTC. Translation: CASSFGTGGLNYGYTF.

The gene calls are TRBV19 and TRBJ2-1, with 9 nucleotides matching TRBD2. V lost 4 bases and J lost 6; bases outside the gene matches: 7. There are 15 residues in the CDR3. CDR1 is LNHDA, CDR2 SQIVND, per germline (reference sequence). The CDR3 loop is CASSRGRGGTNEQFF. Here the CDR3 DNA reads TGTGCCAGTAGTAGAGGGCGGGGGGGCACCAATGAGCAGTTCTTC.

The CDR3 loop reads CASKSGNQPQHF. The CDR3 region has the DNA TGTGCCAGCAAAAGCGGCAATCAGCCCCAGCATTTT. This chain links TRBV6-5 with TRBJ1-5; the D is unclear. The CDR3 has 12 residues. V was shortened by 7 bases and J by 2 bases, with 6 bases between the two germline ends. The germline V gene has CDR1 MNHEY and CDR2 SVGAGI.

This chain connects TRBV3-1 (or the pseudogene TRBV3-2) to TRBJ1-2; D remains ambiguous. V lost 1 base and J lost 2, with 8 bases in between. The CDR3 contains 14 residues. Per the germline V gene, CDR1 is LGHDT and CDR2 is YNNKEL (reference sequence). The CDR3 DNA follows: TGTGCCAGCAGCCAAGCTGCGGGAAACTATGGCTACACCTTC. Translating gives CASSQAAGNYGYTF.

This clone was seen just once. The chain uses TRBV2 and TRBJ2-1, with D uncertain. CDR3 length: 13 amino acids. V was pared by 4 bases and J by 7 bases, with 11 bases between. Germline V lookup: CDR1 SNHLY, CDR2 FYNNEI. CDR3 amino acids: CASSVQVDNEQFF. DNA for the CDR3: TGTGCCAGCAGTGTGCAGGTTGATAATGAGCAGTTCTTC.

The CDR3 nucleotides read TGTGCCAGCAGCCTACAAGAGACCCAGTACTTC. Residues: CASSLQETQYF. V gene TRBV3-1 (or the pseudogene TRBV3-2) combines with J gene TRBJ2-5; D is ambiguous. The V gene's germline CDR1 is LGHDT and CDR2 YNNKEL (reference sequence). The V gene lost 4 bases and the J gene lost 2 bases, with 2 bases spanning the gap. The CDR3 contains 11 residues.

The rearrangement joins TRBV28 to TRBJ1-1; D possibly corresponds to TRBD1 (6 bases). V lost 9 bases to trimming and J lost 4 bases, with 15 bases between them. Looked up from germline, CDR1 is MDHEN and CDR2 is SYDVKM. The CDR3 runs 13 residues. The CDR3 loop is CASRGGGTTEAFF. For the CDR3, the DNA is TGTGCCAGTAGGGGAGGGGGGACCACTGAAGCTTTCTTT. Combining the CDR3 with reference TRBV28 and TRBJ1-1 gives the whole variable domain DVKVTQSSRYLVKRTGEKVFLECVQDMDHENMFWYRQDPGLGLRLIYFSYDVKMKEKGDIPEGYSVSREKKERFSLILESASTNQTSMYLCASRGGGTTEAFFGQGTRLTVV.

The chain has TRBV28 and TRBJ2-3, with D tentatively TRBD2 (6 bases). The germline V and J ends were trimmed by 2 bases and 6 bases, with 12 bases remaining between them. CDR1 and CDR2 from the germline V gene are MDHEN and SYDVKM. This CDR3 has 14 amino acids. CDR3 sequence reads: CASSLGGGFDTQYF. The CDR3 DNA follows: TGTGCCAGCAGTTTAGGGGGAGGTTTTGATACGCAGTATTTT.

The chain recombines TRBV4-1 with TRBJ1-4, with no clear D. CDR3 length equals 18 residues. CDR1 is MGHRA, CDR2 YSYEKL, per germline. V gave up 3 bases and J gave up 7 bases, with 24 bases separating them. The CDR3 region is CASSQSPTIRPRSEKLFF. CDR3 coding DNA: TGCGCCAGCAGCCAGAGTCCAACAATCAGGCCAAGAAGTGAAAAACTGTTTTTT.

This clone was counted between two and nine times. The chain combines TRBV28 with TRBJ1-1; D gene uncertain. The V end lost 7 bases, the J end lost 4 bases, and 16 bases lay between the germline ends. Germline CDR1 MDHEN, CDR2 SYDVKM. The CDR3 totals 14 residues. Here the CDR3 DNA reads TGTGCCAGCATATCCGGGGTAGGTAGCACTGAAGCTTTCTTT. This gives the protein CASISGVGSTEAFF.